This T cell receptor beta chain was captured in a study of blood T cell repertoires in COVID-19. Looking at the study overall: PBMCs, B-cell-depleted T cells, or T cells were the source of the cDNA or gDNA that made up the material.

Profiling relied on immunoSEQ multiplex PCR, and the TCRdb table lists in-frame clones only, not all of them. The table records almost 400,000 clones, 70% to 90% of them present only once. All enrollees were roughly 18 to 90 years old and from roughly 22 US areas. CDR3 size: 17 residues. V lost 1 base and J lost 7, with 19 bases in between. The germline gives CDR1 SGHVS, CDR2 FNYEAQ. The sample consisted of PBMCs or T cells enriched from blood (not recorded which). The clonotype originates from a woman in her 30s with acute COVID-19. This chain links TRBV7-6 with TRBJ1-4; D might be TRBD1 (6 bases). The CDR3 DNA is TGTGCCAGCAGCTTAGGTTCGAGGGGGTCAGTTGGTGAAAAACTGTTTTTT. Translated, it gives CASSLGSRGSVGEKLFF. Filled out from reference TRBV7-6 and TRBJ1-4, the complete variable domain reads GAGVSQSPRYKVTKRGQDVALRCDPISGHVSLYWYRQALGQGPEFLTYFNYEAQQDKSGLPNDRFSAERPEGSISTLTIQRTEQRDSAMYRCASSLGSRGSVGEKLFFGSGTQLSVL.